This record covers a single T cell receptor beta chain. The sample originates from a study of blood T cell repertoires in COVID-19. Some clones are missing from TCRdb's copy, which holds only in-frame ones; the method was immunoSEQ multiplex PCR. The profile shows hundreds of thousands of clones, 85% to 90% of them singletons. This CDR3 comprises 13 residues. The germline V and J ends were trimmed by 4 bases and 7 bases, with 11 bases remaining between them. The sequence derives from a woman in her forties or fifties who had recovered from COVID-19. The chain employs TRBV12-3 or TRBV12-4 and TRBJ1-5; a weak D match, TRBD1 (6 bases). Input material: PBMCs or T cells enriched from blood (not recorded which). CDR3: CASSSQGSQPQHF. Written as DNA, the CDR3 is TGTGCCAGCAGTTCACAGGGTTCCCAGCCCCAGCATTTT.